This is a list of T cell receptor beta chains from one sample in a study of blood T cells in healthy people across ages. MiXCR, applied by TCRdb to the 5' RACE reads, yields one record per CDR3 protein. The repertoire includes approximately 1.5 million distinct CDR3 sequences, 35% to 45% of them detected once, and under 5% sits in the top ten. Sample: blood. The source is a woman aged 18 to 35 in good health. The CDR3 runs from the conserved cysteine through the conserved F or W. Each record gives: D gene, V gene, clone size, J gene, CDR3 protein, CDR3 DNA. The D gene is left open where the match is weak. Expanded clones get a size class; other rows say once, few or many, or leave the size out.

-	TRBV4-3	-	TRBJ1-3	CASSQRGGRGNTIYF	TGCGCCAGCAGCCAGCGAGGAGGGAGAGGAAACACCATATATTTT
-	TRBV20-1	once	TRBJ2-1	CSARVSASSYNEQFF	TGCAGTGCTAGGGTCAGCGCGAGCTCCTACAATGAGCAGTTCTTC
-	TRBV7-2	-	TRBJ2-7	CASSLGVLDYEQYF	TGTGCCAGCAGCTTAGGTGTCTTAGACTACGAGCAGTACTTC
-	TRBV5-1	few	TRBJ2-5	CASTQQGRGETQYF	TGCGCCAGCACACAACAGGGAAGGGGAGAGACCCAGTACTTC
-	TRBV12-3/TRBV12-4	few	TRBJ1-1	CASTLDIITEAFF	TGTGCCAGCACCTTGGACATAATAACTGAAGCTTTCTTT
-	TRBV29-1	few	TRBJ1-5	CSVAAGLNQPQHF	TGCAGCGTTGCGGCAGGGTTGAATCAGCCCCAGCATTTT
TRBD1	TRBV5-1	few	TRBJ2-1	CASSWGQEYNEQFF	TGCGCCAGCAGCTGGGGACAGGAGTACAATGAGCAGTTCTTC
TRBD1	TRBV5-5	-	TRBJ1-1	CASSIYPDRLNTEAFF	TGTGCCAGCAGCATTTACCCGGACAGGTTGAACACTGAAGCTTTCTTT
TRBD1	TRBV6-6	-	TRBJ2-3	CASSYSRGGRSDTQYF	TGTGCCAGCAGTTACTCGAGAGGGGGCCGGTCAGATACGCAGTATTTT
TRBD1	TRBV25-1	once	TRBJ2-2	CASSVTGGNTGELFF	TGTGCCAGCAGTGTGACAGGGGGCAACACCGGGGAGCTGTTTTTT
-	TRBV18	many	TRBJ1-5	CASSPPRGGGQPQHF	TGTGCCAGCTCACCACCTCGAGGGGGAGGACAGCCCCAGCATTTT
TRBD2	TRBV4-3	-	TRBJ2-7	CASSQESAGVAYEQYF	TGCGCCAGCAGCCAAGAATCGGCGGGAGTGGCTTACGAGCAGTACTTC
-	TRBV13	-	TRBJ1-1	CASREGIGTEAFF	TGTGCCAGCAGGGAAGGGATTGGCACTGAAGCTTTCTTT
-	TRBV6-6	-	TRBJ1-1	CASSYLEQGTEAFF	TGTGCCAGCAGTTACCTAGAGCAGGGTACTGAAGCTTTCTTT
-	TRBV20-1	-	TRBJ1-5	CSASPPRADSNQPQHF	TGCAGTGCTAGTCCCCCAAGGGCCGATAGCAATCAGCCCCAGCATTTT
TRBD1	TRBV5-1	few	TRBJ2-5	CASSLVGTGGETQYF	TGCGCCAGCAGCTTGGTTGGGACAGGGGGAGAGACCCAGTACTTC
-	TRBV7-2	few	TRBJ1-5	CASSFRFDFSNQPQHF	TGTGCCAGCAGCTTCCGTTTCGACTTTAGCAATCAGCCCCAGCATTTT
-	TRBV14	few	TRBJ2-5	CASSQQEETQYF	TGTGCCAGCAGCCAACAGGAGGAGACCCAGTACTTC
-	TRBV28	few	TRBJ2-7	CASSLPGKGSYEQYF	TGTGCCAGCAGTTTACCCGGGAAGGGGTCCTACGAGCAGTACTTC
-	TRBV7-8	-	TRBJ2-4	CASSLGPSLMAIQYF	TGTGCCAGCAGCTTAGGGCCTAGCCTAATGGCCATTCAGTACTTC
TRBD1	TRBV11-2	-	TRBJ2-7	CASSSGGTGFSYEQYF	TGTGCCAGCAGCTCAGGCGGGACAGGTTTTTCCTACGAGCAGTACTTC
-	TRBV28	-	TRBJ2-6	CASRMGGTGANVLTF	TGTGCCAGCAGAATGGGGGGCACCGGGGCCAACGTCCTGACTTTC
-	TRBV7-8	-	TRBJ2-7	CASSLVGRPYNEQYF	TGTGCCAGCAGCTTAGTGGGGCGGCCCTACAATGAGCAGTACTTC
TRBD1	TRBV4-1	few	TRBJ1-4	CASSPRGRNEKLFF	TGCGCCAGCAGCCCGAGGGGGCGTAATGAAAAACTGTTTTTT
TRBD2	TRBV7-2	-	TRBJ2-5	CASRLLAAKETQYF	TGTGCCAGCCGGTTACTAGCGGCAAAGGAGACCCAGTACTTC
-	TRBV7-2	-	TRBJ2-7	CASSWTAGLYEQYF	TGTGCCAGCAGCTGGACAGCAGGGCTTTACGAGCAGTACTTC
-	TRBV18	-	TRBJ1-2	CASSPPGKQGSYGYTF	TGTGCCAGCTCACCACCGGGGAAGCAGGGCTCCTATGGCTACACCTTC
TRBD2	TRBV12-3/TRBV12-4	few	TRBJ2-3	CASSRGLAGTSDTQYF	TGTGCCAGCAGTCGCGGACTAGCGGGAACATCAGATACGCAGTATTTT
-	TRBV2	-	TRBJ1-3	CASTRGRGNTIYF	TGTGCCAGCACGCGGGGCCGAGGAAACACCATATATTTT